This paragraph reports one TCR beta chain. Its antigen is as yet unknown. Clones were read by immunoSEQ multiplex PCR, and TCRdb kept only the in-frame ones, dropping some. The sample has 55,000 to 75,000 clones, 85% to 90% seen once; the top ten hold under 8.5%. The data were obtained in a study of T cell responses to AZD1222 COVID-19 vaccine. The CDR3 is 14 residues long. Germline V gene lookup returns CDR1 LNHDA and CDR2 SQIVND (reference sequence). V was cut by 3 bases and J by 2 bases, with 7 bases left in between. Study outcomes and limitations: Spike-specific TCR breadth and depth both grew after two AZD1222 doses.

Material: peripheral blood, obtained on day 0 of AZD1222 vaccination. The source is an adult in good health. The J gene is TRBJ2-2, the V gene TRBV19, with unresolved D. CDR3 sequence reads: CASSILTNTGELFF. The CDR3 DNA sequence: TGTGCCAGTAGTATCCTCACAAACACCGGGGAGCTGTTTTTT.